The 8 T cell receptor beta chains reported below all come from one sample, sequenced in a study of blood T cell repertoires in COVID-19. Produced via immunoSEQ multiplex PCR; TCRdb's table is partial and in-frame only. The table records over 200,000 clones, 70% to 90% of them present only once. Sequenced input: peripheral blood. The receptor set was obtained from a human donor in a cohort sampled during active COVID-19.

The chain combines TRBV24-1 with TRBJ1-1; 12 nucleotides align to TRBD1. With 4 bases clipped from V and 11 bases from J, the junction kept 4 bases outside the gene matches. The CDR3 consists of 13 residues. Germline V gives CDR1 KGHDR, CDR2 SFDVKD. The CDR3 DNA reads TGTGCCACCAGTGAGGGACAGGGGGCCACGGCTTTCTTT. Protein sequence: CATSEGQGATAFF.

About this clone: The junction departs from germline at one end; a sequencing error may be responsible. The chain recombines TRBV7-2 with TRBJ2-5; 10 bases line up with TRBD2. Germline CDR1 and CDR2: SGHTA and FQGNSA. The CDR3 extends over 14 amino acids. DNA of the CDR3: TGTGCCAGCAGCATAGCGGGAGGTCACGAGACCCAGTACTTC. Protein product: CASSIAGGHETQYF.

The chain couples TRBV4-3 to TRBJ2-7, with TRBD1 matching 10 bases. Per germline, CDR1 LGHNA and CDR2 YSLEER. The length of the CDR3 is 14 residues. V shed 5 bases and J 2 bases; nucleotides not matched to a gene: 3. This chain's CDR3 is CASSNGQGAYEQYF. The CDR3, as DNA: TGCGCCAGCAGCAATGGACAGGGGGCCTACGAGCAGTACTTC.

This clone appeared a single time. The chain joins TRBV29-1 to TRBJ2-1; TRBD2 aligns across 9 bases. Germline assignment: CDR1 SQVTM and CDR2 ANQGSEA. The CDR3 covers 14 residues. V was pared by 4 bases and J by 5 bases, with 6 bases of the junction left unmatched. This CDR3 is CSVAGLALHNEQFF. The CDR3 DNA sequence: TGCAGCGTTGCGGGACTAGCTCTTCACAATGAGCAGTTCTTC.

The V gene is TRBV6-6, the J gene TRBJ1-5; D possibly corresponds to TRBD1 (5 bases). This CDR3 is built from 15 residues. The germline gives CDR1 MNHNY, CDR2 SVGAGI (reference sequence). Between the trimmed V and J ends, which lost 6 bases and 1 base, there was a span of 13 bases. The CDR3 DNA is TGTGCCAGCAGCCCACTTGACAGCAGCAATCAGCCCCAGCATTTT. Protein sequence: CASSPLDSSNQPQHF.

V usage is TRBV7-8 and J usage is TRBJ2-7; tentatively, D is TRBD1 (6 bases). The CDR3 is 13 amino acids. The germline V gene encodes CDR1 SGHVS and CDR2 FQNEAQ. Trimming took 5 bases from V and 3 from J, leaving 11 bases between them. The CDR3 coding sequence is TGTGCCAGCAGCCGGGACACAAACTACGAGCAGTACTTC. Residues: CASSRDTNYEQYF.

This rearrangement joins TRBV15 to TRBJ2-5; possibly TRBD1 for D (7 bases). This CDR3 has 18 residues. Germline-derived CDR1 and CDR2 are LNHNV and YYDKDF (reference sequence). Trimming left V 0 bases short and J 3 bases short, with 20 bases between. CDR3 in DNA: TGTGCCACCAGCAGAGATTTTTCGGGAGAGGGGGCCGAAGAGACCCAGTACTTC. It is translated as CATSRDFSGEGAEETQYF.

V usage is TRBV5-1 and J usage is TRBJ1-1, with 10 bases matching TRBD1. V lost 4 bases, J lost 4 bases, and 4 bases stayed unmatched. CDR1 is SGHRS and CDR2 is YFSETQ in the germline V gene. The length of the CDR3 is 14 residues. CDR3 residues: CASSDRGRATEAFF. The CDR3 coding sequence is TGCGCCAGCAGCGACAGGGGGCGAGCCACTGAAGCTTTCTTT.